This T cell receptor (beta chain) was retrieved from a study of identical twins. General study results and limits: The same donors were not followed; conclusions instead depended on cross-sectional statistical analysis. Beta out-of-frame sequences showed weaker excess sharing between twins.

Healthy Caucasians made up all donors. TCRdb itself ran the 5' RACE reads through MiXCR, one entry per CDR3 protein. The data show approximately 1.8 million distinct CDR3 sequences, about 32% seen once. Note on this clonotype: Its antigen remains unknown.

The CDR3 loop spans 13 amino acids. The germline gives CDR1 MNHEY, CDR2 SVGAGI. The germline V and J ends were trimmed by 1 base and 5 bases, with 8 bases remaining between them. The genes are TRBV6-5 and TRBJ1-1, with a weak D call TRBD1 (5 bases). The sample comprised cord blood. The sequence was collected from a newborn girl in good health. CDR3 nucleotides: TGTGCCAGCAGTTACTGGGGGGGGACTGAAGCTTTCTTT. Translated, it gives CASSYWGGTEAFF.